This TCR beta chain emerged from a study of T cell changes during pregnancy in multiple sclerosis. This CDR3 comprises 14 residues. Losses at the gene ends were 6 bases for V and 14 bases for J; bases not matched to a gene: 16. Germline assignment: CDR1 LNHDA and CDR2 SQIVND (reference sequence). Produced via immunoSEQ multiplex PCR; TCRdb's table is partial and in-frame only. The sample consists of fewer than 70,000 clones, around 90% of them appearing once. This chain links TRBV19 with TRBJ2-1; 7 bases agree with TRBD2. Sequencing used peripheral blood, obtained in the third trimester of pregnancy. This TCR was recovered from a female donor with multiple sclerosis, enrolled in a pregnancy study. The CDR3 region is CASRAGDSSGREFF. CDR3 coding DNA: TGTGCCAGTAGGGCGGGGGACTCGTCAGGTCGAGAGTTCTTC.